The 20 T cell receptor beta chains given below trace back to one sample, sequenced in a study of T cell responses to AZD1222 COVID-19 vaccine (dated by TCRdb to the early 2020s). Library preparation was by the immunoSEQ multiplex PCR assay. TCRdb re-hosts the immuneACCESS table, in-frame sequences only. Its copies lack some clones; in the studies checked, an unresolved V gene accounts for under half of them, and the cause for the rest is not known. This sample gives some 140,000 clones in total; 90% of them show up just once. The ten largest make up about 19% of the sample. The time point tag for this specimen amounts to: baseline before first vaccination. The sample was peripheral blood, taken on day 0 of AZD1222 vaccination. These receptors were obtained from an adult in good health.

The V call is TRBV6-6, the J call TRBJ2-2; the D is unclear. The germline V gene encodes CDR1 MNHNY and CDR2 SVGAGI (reference sequence). This CDR3 is 16 amino acids long. Trimming left V 6 bases short and J 1 base short, with 15 bases between. The CDR3, as DNA: TGTGCCAGCAGCCCATACCCCCTAGGGAACACCGGGGAGCTGTTTTTT. Protein: CASSPYPLGNTGELFF.

J is TRBJ2-2 and V is TRBV12-3 or TRBV12-4, with 7 bases that match TRBD1. The CDR3 is made up of 13 amino acids. The V segment lost 5 bases and the J segment 6 bases; nucleotides outside the gene matches: 3. The CDR3 loop reads CASSTTGPGELFF. As DNA, the CDR3 is TGTGCCAGCAGTACGACAGGGCCCGGGGAGCTGTTTTTT.

This clone is a singleton in its sample. The J gene is TRBJ1-1, the V gene TRBV7-9; perhaps TRBD1 as D (5 bases). The germline gives CDR1 SEHNR, CDR2 FQNEAQ (reference sequence). Between the trimmed V and J ends, which lost 5 bases and 4 bases, there was a span of 20 bases. The CDR3 contains 16 residues. The CDR3 DNA reads as TGTGCCAGCAGCCCCCTCCGGTCCTCCAGGGCCACTGAAGCTTTCTTT. It yields the protein CASSPLRSSRATEAFF.

The chain recombines TRBV18 with TRBJ1-3; D not certain. The V gene's germline CDR1 is KGHSH and CDR2 LQKENI. The V end lost 5 bases, the J end lost 2 bases, and 13 bases lay between the germline ends. There are 15 residues in the CDR3. The CDR3 region has the DNA TGTGCCAGCTCAAAGCGGGAAGGTACTGGAAACACCATATATTTT. Its protein product is CASSKREGTGNTIYF.

This sequence joins TRBV11-2 and TRBJ2-7; D may be TRBD1 (6 bases). This CDR3 comprises 13 residues. V was clipped by 4 bases and J by 4 bases, with 11 bases between them. Germline loops: CDR1 SGHAT, CDR2 FQNNGV. Here the CDR3 reads CASSYTGKYEQYF. CDR3 DNA: TGTGCCAGCAGCTACACAGGGAAGTACGAGCAGTACTTC. Full variable domain (remainder filled in from reference TRBV11-2 and TRBJ2-7): EAGVAQSPRYKIIEKRQSVAFWCNPISGHATLYWYQQILGQGPKLLIQFQNNGVVDDSQLPKDRFSAERLKGVDSTLKIQPAKLEDSAVYLCASSYTGKYEQYFGPGTRLTVT.

This clone has only a few counts. This same CDR3 is encoded by further DNA sequences in the sample. V is TRBV12-3 or TRBV12-4 and J is TRBJ2-7; D may be TRBD1 (5 bases). The CDR3 runs to 12 residues. The V and J ends lost 4 bases and 3 bases respectively, with 7 bases between them. This chain's CDR3 is CASSSDSYEQYF. The CDR3 coding sequence is TGTGCCAGCAGTTCAGACAGCTACGAGCAGTACTTC.

The chain couples TRBV10-1 to TRBJ2-7; D might be TRBD1 or TRBD2, each matching 5 bases. Germline-derived CDR1 and CDR2 are WNHNN and SYGVQD (reference sequence). This CDR3 comprises 13 residues. The V and J ends lost 10 bases and 0 bases respectively, with 13 bases between them. The CDR3 loop reads CATSRDASYEQYF. CDR3 coding DNA: TGCGCCACATCCCGGGACGCCTCCTACGAGCAGTACTTC.

This chain connects TRBV7-9 to TRBJ1-1; D is uncertain. V was pared by 2 bases and J by 8 bases, with 12 bases between. CDR3 length equals 13 residues. CDR1 is SEHNR and CDR2 is FQNEAQ in the germline V gene (reference sequence). The CDR3 loop is CASSLSGFGEAFF. The CDR3 DNA follows: TGTGCCAGCAGCTTATCTGGGTTCGGGGAAGCTTTCTTT. The variable domain in full, with the rest retrieved from reference TRBV7-9 and TRBJ1-1, is DTGVSQNPRHKITKRGQNVTFRCDPISEHNRLYWYRQTLGQGPEFLTYFQNEAQLEKSRLLSDRFSAERPKGSFSTLEIQRTEQGDSAMYLCASSLSGFGEAFFGQGTRLTVV.

Regarding this clone: Relative to the germline gene, one junction end is altered; a read error may explain this. The chain joins TRBV6-2 or TRBV6-3 to TRBJ1-1, with no clear D. The CDR3 spans 13 residues. Looked up from germline, CDR1 is MNHEY and CDR2 is SVGEGT. The CDR3 protein is CASSHSPGHEAFF. The CDR3 coding sequence is TGTGCCAGCAGTCACTCTCCGGGCCATGAAGCTTTCTTT.

The rearrangement uses TRBV5-1 and TRBJ2-3, with D perhaps TRBD2 (5 bases). This CDR3 spans 13 amino acids. V was pared by 6 bases and J by 4 bases, with 12 bases between. The germline V gene has CDR1 SGHRS and CDR2 YFSETQ. CDR3 nucleotide sequence: TGCGCCAGCACGGACTCCTGGGCAGATACGCAGTATTTT. As protein: CASTDSWADTQYF. Full variable domain (rest looked up from reference TRBV5-1 and TRBJ2-3): KAGVTQTPRYLIKTRGQQVTLSCSPISGHRSVSWYQQTPGQGLQFLFEYFSETQRNKGNFPGRFSGRQFSNSRSEMNVSTLELGDSALYLCASTDSWADTQYFGPGTRLTVL.

J is TRBJ2-3 and V is TRBV6-1; no firm D call. V dropped 2 bases and J dropped 3 bases, with 12 bases sitting between them. The CDR3 extends over 15 amino acids. Germline CDR1 and CDR2: MNHNS and SASEGT. CDR3 amino acids: CASSEYRPTTDTQYF. The CDR3 region has the DNA TGTGCCAGCAGTGAATACCGTCCCACTACAGATACGCAGTATTTT.

The gene calls are TRBV6-1 and TRBJ1-1, with TRBD1 as a possible D gene (5 bases). V was clipped by 0 bases and J by 10 bases, with 18 bases between them. This CDR3 is built from 15 residues. Germline values: CDR1 MNHNS, CDR2 SASEGT. Here the CDR3 DNA reads TGTGCCAGCAGTGAAGCGCGGTCAGGGTTTCTCGGAGCTTTCTTT. It is translated as CASSEARSGFLGAFF.

This chain connects TRBV18 to TRBJ2-7, with D unresolved. V was trimmed by 3 bases and J by 2 bases, leaving 8 bases between them. The germline gives CDR1 KGHSH, CDR2 LQKENI. The CDR3 has 13 residues. This CDR3 is CASSPSLTYEQYF. The DNA of the CDR3 is TGTGCCAGCTCACCCTCTTTGACCTACGAGCAGTACTTC.

The chain joins TRBV7-9 to TRBJ2-3; D could derive from TRBD1 or TRBD2 (7 bases each). The V end lost 4 bases, the J end lost 4 bases, and 12 bases lay between the germline ends. Germline CDR1 and CDR2: SEHNR and FQNEAQ (reference sequence). This CDR3 is built from 14 residues. CDR3 sequence reads: CASSSRGGADTQYF. DNA of the CDR3: TGTGCCAGCAGCTCCAGGGGGGGAGCAGATACGCAGTATTTT.

This clone was counted a single time. The chain has TRBV6-2 or TRBV6-3 and TRBJ1-6; D unclear. The germline V gene encodes CDR1 MNHEY and CDR2 SVGEGT. The V end was cut by 2 bases, the J end by 8 bases, with 4 bases between. The CDR3 consists of 12 residues. CDR3 coding DNA: TGTGCCAGCAGTTACGCTTATTCACCCCTCCACTTT. Its protein is CASSYAYSPLHF.

V usage is TRBV28 and J usage is TRBJ1-1; D unresolved. Trimming removed 6 bases at V and 0 bases at J, with 5 bases between. This CDR3 contains 12 residues. Germline assignment: CDR1 MDHEN and CDR2 SYDVKM. As DNA, the CDR3 is TGTGCCAGCAGGGTTCTGAACACTGAAGCTTTCTTT. Protein product: CASRVLNTEAFF.

The gene calls are TRBV10-3 and TRBJ2-5, with D possibly matching TRBD2 (6 bases). V lost 4 bases to trimming and J lost 2 bases, with 14 bases between them. The CDR3 is made up of 15 amino acids. The V gene's germline CDR1 is ENHRY and CDR2 SYGVKD. In DNA, the CDR3 is TGTGCCATCAGTGCAAATGCGGGACGACAAGAGACCCAGTACTTC. Its translation: CAISANAGRQETQYF.

The chain uses TRBV7-2 and TRBJ1-2; D may be TRBD1 (5 bases). V lost 5 bases and J 4 bases, leaving 14 bases between the germline ends. The CDR3 spans 14 residues. Germline values: CDR1 SGHTA, CDR2 FQGNSA. CDR3 loop: CASSRPEGLYGYTF. CDR3 sequence (DNA): TGTGCCAGCAGCAGACCCGAGGGGCTCTATGGCTACACCTTC.

The sample holds one count of this clone. The rearrangement joins TRBV19 to TRBJ1-1; D gene unclear. The CDR3 extends over 13 amino acids. Trimming took 2 bases from V and 3 from J, leaving 7 bases between them. The germline V gene encodes CDR1 LNHDA and CDR2 SQIVND (reference sequence). The CDR3 sequence: CASSISPDTEAFF. The CDR3 bases are TGTGCCAGTAGTATAAGCCCGGACACTGAAGCTTTCTTT.

The chain couples TRBV7-2 to TRBJ1-1; TRBD1 aligns across 7 bases. J gave up 1 base and V 5 bases, and 7 bases lay outside the gene matches. This CDR3 spans 15 amino acids. The V gene's germline CDR1 is SGHTA and CDR2 FQGNSA. CDR3 sequence reads: CASSTRQGSNTEAFF. The CDR3 region has the DNA TGTGCCAGCAGCACCCGACAGGGTTCGAACACTGAAGCTTTCTTT.